Listed here is a single T cell receptor beta chain. Per the germline V gene, CDR1 is SGHKS and CDR2 is YYEKEE (reference sequence). After removal of 4 bases from V and 4 bases from J, the junction contained 8 bases not matched to a gene. The CDR3 has 16 amino acids. This sample was included in a study of T cell changes during pregnancy in multiple sclerosis. Generated by immunoSEQ multiplex PCR, the TCRdb table keeps only in-frame clones and is missing some. The sample holds about 43,000 clones, roughly 88% seen once. The source is a female donor in good health, enrolled as a control in a pregnancy study. The chain carries TRBV5-5 and TRBJ1-1; the match to TRBD1 covers 12 bases. The material sequenced was peripheral blood, taken in the second trimester of pregnancy. The CDR3 sequence: CASSRAGTGGGTEAFF. CDR3 DNA: TGTGCCAGCAGCAGGGCCGGGACAGGGGGCGGCACTGAAGCTTTCTTT.